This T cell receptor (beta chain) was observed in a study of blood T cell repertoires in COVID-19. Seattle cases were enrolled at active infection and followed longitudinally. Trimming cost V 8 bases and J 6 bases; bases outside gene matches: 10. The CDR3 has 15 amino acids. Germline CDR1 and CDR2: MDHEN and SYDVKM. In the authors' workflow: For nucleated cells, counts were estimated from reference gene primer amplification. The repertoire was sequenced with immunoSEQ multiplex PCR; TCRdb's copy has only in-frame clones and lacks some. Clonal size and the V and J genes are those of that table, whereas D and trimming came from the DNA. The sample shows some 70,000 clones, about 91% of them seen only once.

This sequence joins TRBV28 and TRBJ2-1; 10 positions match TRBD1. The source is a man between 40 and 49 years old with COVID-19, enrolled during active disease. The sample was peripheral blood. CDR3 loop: CASGSSGTGVNEQFF. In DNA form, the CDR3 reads TGTGCCAGCGGGAGCTCCGGGACAGGGGTCAATGAGCAGTTCTTC.